This TCR beta chain is from a study of blood T cell repertoires in COVID-19. CDR1 is MNHEY and CDR2 is SMNVEV in the germline V gene (reference sequence). J was trimmed by 1 base and V by 5 bases; bases with no gene match: 4. This CDR3 region has 15 residues. Sequenced by immunoSEQ multiplex PCR; TCRdb stores in-frame clones only, minus some. The table has some 350,000 clones, roughly 86% seen once. The sample taken for sequencing was PBMCs or T cells enriched from blood (not recorded which). The chain employs TRBV27 and TRBJ1-3; TRBD1 aligns across 8 bases. The sequence came from a woman in her 30s who had recovered from COVID-19. The DNA of the CDR3 is TGTGCCAGCAGTCCCCGACAGGGGTCTGGAAACACCATATATTTT. Its protein product is CASSPRQGSGNTIYF.